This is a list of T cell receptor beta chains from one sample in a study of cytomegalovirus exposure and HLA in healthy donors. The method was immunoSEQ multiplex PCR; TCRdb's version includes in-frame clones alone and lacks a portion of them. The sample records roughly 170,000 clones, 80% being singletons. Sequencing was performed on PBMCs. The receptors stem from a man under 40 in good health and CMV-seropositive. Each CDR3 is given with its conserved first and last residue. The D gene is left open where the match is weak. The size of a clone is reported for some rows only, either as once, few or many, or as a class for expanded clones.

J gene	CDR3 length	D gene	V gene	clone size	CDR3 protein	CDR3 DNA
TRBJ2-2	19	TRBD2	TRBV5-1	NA	CASSQKLAGDRGSTGELFF	TGCGCCAGCAGCCAAAAACTAGCGGGAGATCGGGGCAGCACCGGGGAGCTGTTTTTT
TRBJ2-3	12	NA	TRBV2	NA	CASSVYTDTQYF	TGTGCCAGCAGTGTCTACACAGATACGCAGTATTTT
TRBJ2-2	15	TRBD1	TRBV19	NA	CASSTRTGGTGELFF	TGTGCCAGTAGCACCCGGACAGGGGGGACCGGGGAGCTGTTTTTT
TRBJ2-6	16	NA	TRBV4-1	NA	CASSPGGVSGANVLTF	TGCGCCAGCAGCCCCGGGGGAGTTTCTGGGGCCAACGTCCTGACTTTC
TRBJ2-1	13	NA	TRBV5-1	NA	CASSLARAYEQFF	TGCGCCAGCAGCTTGGCCAGGGCGTATGAGCAGTTCTTC
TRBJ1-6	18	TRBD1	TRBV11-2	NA	CASSLFRTGFGNNSPLHF	TGTGCCAGCAGCTTATTCCGGACAGGGTTTGGCAATAATTCACCCCTCCACTTT
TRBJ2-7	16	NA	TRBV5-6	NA	CASSTLRDRFYYEQYF	TGTGCCAGCAGCACACTACGCGACAGGTTTTACTACGAGCAGTACTTC
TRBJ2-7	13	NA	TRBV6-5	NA	CASSRRRVGEQYF	TGTGCCAGCAGTCGCCGGAGGGTTGGCGAGCAGTACTTC
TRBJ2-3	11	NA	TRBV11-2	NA	CASSLRDTQYF	TGTGCCAGCAGCCTACGAGATACGCAGTATTTT
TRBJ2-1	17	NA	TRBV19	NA	CASSTLGRGPSYNEQFF	TGTGCCAGTAGCACCTTGGGGCGGGGGCCGTCCTACAATGAGCAGTTCTTC
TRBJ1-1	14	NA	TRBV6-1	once	CASSVTAMNTEAFF	TGTGCCAGCAGTGTTACAGCTATGAACACTGAAGCTTTCTTT
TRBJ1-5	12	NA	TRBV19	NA	CASSIQNQPQHF	TGTGCCAGTAGTATTCAGAATCAGCCCCAGCATTTT
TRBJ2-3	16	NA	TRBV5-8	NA	CASSSRLNPSTDTQYF	TGTGCCAGCAGCTCCCGACTCAACCCTAGCACAGATACGCAGTATTTT
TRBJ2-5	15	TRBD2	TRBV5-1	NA	CASSFTSGVQETQYF	TGCGCCAGCAGCTTCACTAGCGGGGTTCAAGAGACCCAGTACTTC